Sequencing of this TCR beta chain was carried out in a study of cytomegalovirus exposure and HLA in healthy donors. Separate from the approximately 670-subject first cohort was the approximately 130-subject validation cohort, to which the donors belonged. Remarks on this clone: The antigen is unknown.

The table came from immunoSEQ multiplex PCR; TCRdb's copy has only in-frame clones and leaves some out. The profile shows approximately 120,000 clones, about 94% of them singletons. Points from the study as a whole: The tendency of first-cohort TCR clusters to co-occur in the 110 or so validation repertoires emerged from a later analysis.

CDR1 and CDR2 from the germline V gene are LNHNV and YYDKDF (reference sequence). The CDR3 consists of 14 residues. V lost 4 bases to trimming and J lost 6 bases; unmatched junction nucleotides: 3. Sequencing used PBMCs. The chain uses TRBV15 and TRBJ2-5; 12 bases are shared with TRBD2. This clonotype was obtained from a woman aged 18 to 35 in good health and CMV-seronegative. The CDR3 sequence is CATSTSGGGKTQYF. The CDR3 DNA follows: TGTGCCACCAGCACTAGCGGGGGGGGGAAGACCCAGTACTTC. The whole variable domain, filled in from reference TRBV15 and TRBJ2-5, reads DAMVIQNPRYQVTQFGKPVTLSCSQTLNHNVMYWYQQKSSQAPKLLFHYYDKDFNNEADTPDNFQSRRPNTSFCFLDIRSPGLGDTAMYLCATSTSGGGKTQYFGPGTRLLVL.